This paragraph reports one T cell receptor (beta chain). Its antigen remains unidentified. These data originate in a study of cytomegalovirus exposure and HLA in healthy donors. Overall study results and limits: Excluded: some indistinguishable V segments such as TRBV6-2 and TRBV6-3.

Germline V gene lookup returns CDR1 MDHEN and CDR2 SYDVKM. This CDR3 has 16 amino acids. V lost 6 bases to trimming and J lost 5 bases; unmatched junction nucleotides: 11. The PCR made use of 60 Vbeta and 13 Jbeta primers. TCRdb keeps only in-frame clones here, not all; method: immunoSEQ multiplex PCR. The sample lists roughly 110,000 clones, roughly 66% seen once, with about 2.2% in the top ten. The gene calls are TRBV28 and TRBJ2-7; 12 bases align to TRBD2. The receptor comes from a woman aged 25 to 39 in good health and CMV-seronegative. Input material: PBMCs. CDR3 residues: CASSPSSTSGSHEQYF. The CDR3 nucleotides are TGTGCCAGCAGCCCTTCCTCGACTAGCGGGAGCCACGAGCAGTACTTC.